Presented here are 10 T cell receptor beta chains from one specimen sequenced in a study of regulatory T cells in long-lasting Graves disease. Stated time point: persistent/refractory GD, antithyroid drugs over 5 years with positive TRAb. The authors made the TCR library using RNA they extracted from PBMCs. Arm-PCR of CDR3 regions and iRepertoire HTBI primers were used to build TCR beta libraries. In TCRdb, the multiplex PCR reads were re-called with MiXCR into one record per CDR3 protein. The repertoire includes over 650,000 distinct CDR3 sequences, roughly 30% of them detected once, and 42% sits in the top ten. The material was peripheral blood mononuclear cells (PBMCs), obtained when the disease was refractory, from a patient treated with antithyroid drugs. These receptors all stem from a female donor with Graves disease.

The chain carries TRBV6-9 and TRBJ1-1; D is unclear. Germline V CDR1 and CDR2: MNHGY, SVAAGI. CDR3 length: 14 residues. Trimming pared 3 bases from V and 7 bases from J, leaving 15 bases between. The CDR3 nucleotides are TGTGCCAGCAGTTACACTCTCCTCCGCTATGAAGCTTTCTTT. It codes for CASSYTLLRYEAFF.

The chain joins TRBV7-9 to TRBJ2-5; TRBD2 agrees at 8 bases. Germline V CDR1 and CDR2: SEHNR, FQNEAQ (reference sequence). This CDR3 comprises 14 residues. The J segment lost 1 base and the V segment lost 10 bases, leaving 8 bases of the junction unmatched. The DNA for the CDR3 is TGTGCCATTAAAGCGGGAGCTAGCCAAGAGACCCAGTACTTC. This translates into CAIKAGASQETQYF.

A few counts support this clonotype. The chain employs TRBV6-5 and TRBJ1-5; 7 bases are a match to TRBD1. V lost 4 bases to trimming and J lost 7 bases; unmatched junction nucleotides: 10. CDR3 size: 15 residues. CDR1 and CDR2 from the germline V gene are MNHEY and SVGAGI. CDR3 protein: CASSSPGQRRQPQHF. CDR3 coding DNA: TGTGCCAGCAGTTCCCCGGGACAGCGCAGGCAGCCCCAGCATTTT.

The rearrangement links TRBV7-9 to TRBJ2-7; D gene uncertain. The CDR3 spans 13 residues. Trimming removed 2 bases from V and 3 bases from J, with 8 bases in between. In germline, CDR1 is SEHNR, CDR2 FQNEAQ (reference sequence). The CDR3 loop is CASSLTQFYEQYF. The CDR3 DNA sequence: TGTGCCAGCAGCTTAACACAGTTCTACGAGCAGTACTTC.

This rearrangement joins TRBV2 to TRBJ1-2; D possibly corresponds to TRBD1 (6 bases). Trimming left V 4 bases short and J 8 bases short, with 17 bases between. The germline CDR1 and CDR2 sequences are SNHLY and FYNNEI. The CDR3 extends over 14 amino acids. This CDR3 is CASSGGARGVGYTF. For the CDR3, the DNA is TGTGCCAGCAGTGGGGGGGCCAGAGGGGTCGGCTACACCTTC.

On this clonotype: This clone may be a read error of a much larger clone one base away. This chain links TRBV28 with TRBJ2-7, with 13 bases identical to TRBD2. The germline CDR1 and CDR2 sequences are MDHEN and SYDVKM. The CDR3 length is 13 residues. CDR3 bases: TGTGTCAGCAGTAGGACTAGCGGGAGCGAGCAGTACTTC. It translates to CVSSRTSGSEQYF.

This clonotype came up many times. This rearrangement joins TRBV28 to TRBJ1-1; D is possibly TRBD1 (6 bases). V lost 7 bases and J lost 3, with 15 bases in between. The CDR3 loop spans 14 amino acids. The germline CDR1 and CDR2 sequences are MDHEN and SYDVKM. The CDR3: CASNRGRGYTEAFF. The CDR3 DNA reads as TGTGCCAGCAACCGGGGCAGGGGATACACTGAAGCTTTCTTT.

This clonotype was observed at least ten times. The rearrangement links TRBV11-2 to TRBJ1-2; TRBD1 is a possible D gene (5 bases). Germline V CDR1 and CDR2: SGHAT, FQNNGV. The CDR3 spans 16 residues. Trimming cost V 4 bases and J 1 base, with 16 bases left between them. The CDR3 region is CASSSLRGRGNYGYTF. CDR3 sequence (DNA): TGTGCCAGCAGCTCTCTCCGCGGGAGGGGTAACTATGGCTACACCTTC.

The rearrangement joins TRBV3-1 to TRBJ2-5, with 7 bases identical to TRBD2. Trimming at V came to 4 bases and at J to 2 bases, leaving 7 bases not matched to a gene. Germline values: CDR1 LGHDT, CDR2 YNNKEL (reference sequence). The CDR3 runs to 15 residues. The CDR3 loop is CASSPSGGPQETQYF. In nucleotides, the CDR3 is TGTGCCAGCAGCCCTTCGGGAGGCCCACAAGAGACCCAGTACTTC.

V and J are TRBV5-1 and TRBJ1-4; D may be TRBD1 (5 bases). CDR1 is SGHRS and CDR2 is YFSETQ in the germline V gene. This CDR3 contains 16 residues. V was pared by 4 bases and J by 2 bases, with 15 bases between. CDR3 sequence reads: CASSEGLRNTNEKLFF. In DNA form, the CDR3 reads TGCGCCAGCAGCGAGGGACTGAGGAATACTAATGAAAAACTGTTTTTT.